This TCR beta chain was captured by sequencing in a study of PD-1 blockade in classical Hodgkin lymphoma. About the study: Nivolumab was given intravenously to patients at 3 mg/kg every 2 weeks.

TCRdb's table, derived via immunoSEQ multiplex PCR, lists solely in-frame clones and lacks some. Here the sample spans roughly 28,000 clones, approximately 80% being singletons. CDR1 and CDR2 from the germline V gene are DFQATT and SNEGSKA (reference sequence). Trimming cost V 6 bases and J 9 bases; bases outside gene matches: 4. The CDR3 consists of 11 residues. On this clone itself: The antigen remains undetermined.

General study points: Anyone who began nivolumab under 1 year after ASCT was excluded. Newly diagnosed patients had diversity similar to the baseline diversity of complete responders. CD4+ TCR diversity climbed significantly by C4D1, unlike CD8+ TCR diversity.

Exposure to brentuximab vedotin varied, and each patient had relapsed following autologous stem cell transplantation. This sequence joins TRBV20-1 and TRBJ2-7, with 11 nucleotides matching TRBD2. The origin of this receptor is a human donor with classical Hodgkin lymphoma. The sample was peripheral blood mononuclear cells (PBMCs), taken before the second cycle of nivolumab. The CDR3 bases are TGCAGTGCGGGTAGCGGGGGGGCGCAGTACTTC. Its protein is CSAGSGGAQYF.